One sample yielded the 18 T cell receptor beta chains listed below, sequenced in a study of control samples from healthy donors and cancer patients. Measured with immunoSEQ multiplex PCR; TCRdb has only the in-frame clones, and not every one. The data show about 220,000 clones, around 94% seen once. Material for sequencing was blood. Receptors originate from a man in his fifties or sixties in good health.

The chain has TRBV5-1 and TRBJ1-2; D call uncertain. CDR1 and CDR2 from the germline V gene are SGHRS and YFSETQ. Trimming shortened V by 1 base and J by 6 bases, and 19 bases separated the two germline ends. The CDR3 covers 16 residues. The CDR3 bases are TGCGCCAGCAGCTTGAGGCAAAACACCCGAGGCAATGGCTACACCTTC. This sequence encodes CASSLRQNTRGNGYTF.

The gene calls are TRBV4-1 and TRBJ2-3; TRBD2 agrees at 8 bases. CDR1 and CDR2 from the germline V gene are MGHRA and YSYEKL. V trimming: 0 bases; J trimming: 1 base; junction bases outside the gene matches: 0. The CDR3 is made up of 15 amino acids. CDR3 nucleotide sequence: TGCGCCAGCAGCCAAGAACTAGCGGGCACAGATACGCAGTATTTT. Translation: CASSQELAGTDTQYF.

V is TRBV4-1 and J is TRBJ2-5; 8 positions match TRBD1. V was pared by 4 bases and J by 5 bases, with 15 bases of the junction left unmatched. In germline, CDR1 is MGHRA, CDR2 YSYEKL. The length of the CDR3 is 17 residues. As DNA, the CDR3 is TGCGCCAGCAGCCCAACGGGGGACAGGCCCGTGTGGGAGACCCAGTACTTC. Encoded protein: CASSPTGDRPVWETQYF.

This chain joins TRBV2 and TRBJ2-5, with TRBD1 matching over 7 bases. The CDR3 length is 14 residues. Losses at the gene ends were 5 bases for V and 0 bases for J; bases not matched to a gene: 3. Germline V lookup: CDR1 SNHLY, CDR2 FYNNEI. The CDR3 DNA sequence: TGTGCCAGCAGTCGGGACAGTTACCAAGAGACCCAGTACTTC. Protein product: CASSRDSYQETQYF.

The rearrangement uses TRBV7-2 and TRBJ2-1; D unresolved. This CDR3 spans 14 amino acids. Per germline, CDR1 SGHTA and CDR2 FQGNSA. V dropped 3 bases and J dropped 0 bases, with 6 bases sitting between them. The CDR3 region is CASSFYGSYNEQFF. CDR3 bases: TGTGCCAGCAGCTTCTACGGCTCCTACAATGAGCAGTTCTTC.

This sequence joins TRBV24-1 and TRBJ2-5; maybe TRBD2 (5 bases). This CDR3 region has 14 residues. Trimming took 4 bases from V and 5 from J, leaving 13 bases between them. Looked up from germline, CDR1 is KGHDR and CDR2 is SFDVKD. The CDR3 DNA is TGTGCCACCAGTGACGTGGGAGATCGGGAGACCCAGTACTTC. Its translation is CATSDVGDRETQYF.

The rearrangement joins TRBV3-1 (or the pseudogene TRBV3-2) to TRBJ2-7, with 8 bases aligning to TRBD1. Per germline, CDR1 LGHDT and CDR2 YNNKEL (reference sequence). V trimming: 1 base; J trimming: 4 bases; junction bases outside the gene matches: 6. The CDR3 runs to 15 residues. The CDR3 sequence: CASSQGTGRGYEQYV. Here the CDR3 DNA reads TGTGCCAGCAGCCAAGGGACAGGGAGAGGATACGAGCAGTACGTC.

The gene calls are TRBV9 and TRBJ2-7; D is undetermined. This CDR3 is built from 14 residues. V gave up 0 bases and J gave up 2 bases, with 9 bases separating them. The germline CDR1 and CDR2 sequences are SGDLS and YYNGEE. The CDR3 DNA reads TGTGCCAGCAGCGTAGGGACGGTCCCCTACGAGCAGTACGTC. Translating gives CASSVGTVPYEQYV.

The V and J genes are TRBV27 and TRBJ1-3, with D hard to call. Germline V CDR1 and CDR2: MNHEY, SMNVEV (reference sequence). The CDR3 extends over 16 amino acids. Trimming removed 5 bases at V and 0 bases at J, with 14 bases between. The CDR3 region has the DNA TGTGCCAGCAGTCCTACCCAGGTGCTCTCTGGAAACACCATATATTTT. Its protein is CASSPTQVLSGNTIYF.

In its sample, this clone was seen once. The CDR3 is CASSPSTGYEQYV. The CDR3 nucleotides read TGTGCCAGCTCACCATCTACAGGATACGAGCAGTACGTC. V is TRBV18 and J is TRBJ2-7; the D gene is possibly TRBD1 (5 bases). Germline values: CDR1 KGHSH, CDR2 LQKENI. CDR3 length: 13 residues. V was cut by 2 bases and J by 4 bases, with 9 bases left in between.

The V gene is TRBV6-6, the J gene TRBJ1-1; possible D gene TRBD1, 5 bases. V was trimmed by 6 bases and J by 6 bases, leaving 17 bases between them. CDR1 and CDR2 (germline): MNHNY, SVGAGI (reference sequence). This CDR3 comprises 14 residues. In DNA, the CDR3 is TGTGCCAGCAGGTCCAGGGAGTCGACGGCTGAAGCTTTCTTT. This encodes CASRSRESTAEAFF.

The chain is built from TRBV11-2 and TRBJ2-5, with D tentatively TRBD1 (7 bases). CDR3 length: 16 amino acids. V was pared by 5 bases and J by 5 bases, with 21 bases between. The V gene's germline CDR1 is SGHAT and CDR2 FQNNGV. DNA of the CDR3: TGTGCCAGCAGCCCATCCTCGGGCAGGGGGAGGGAGACCCAGTACTTC. Amino acid sequence: CASSPSSGRGRETQYF.

The chain joins TRBV5-1 to TRBJ1-1, with 7 bases matching TRBD1. Losses at the gene ends were 7 bases for V and 3 bases for J; bases not matched to a gene: 12. CDR3 length: 15 amino acids. The germline V gene has CDR1 SGHRS and CDR2 YFSETQ. The CDR3 DNA reads TGCGCCAGCGGCCCTCTTCAGGGGGGATACACTGAAGCTTTCTTT. As protein: CASGPLQGGYTEAFF. Based on the CDR3 plus reference TRBV5-1 and TRBJ1-1, the full variable domain is KAGVTQTPRYLIKTRGQQVTLSCSPISGHRSVSWYQQTPGQGLQFLFEYFSETQRNKGNFPGRFSGRQFSNSRSEMNVSTLELGDSALYLCASGPLQGGYTEAFFGQGTRLTVV.

V gene TRBV28 combines with J gene TRBJ1-1, with D unclear. In germline, CDR1 is MDHEN, CDR2 SYDVKM. Deletions cut 6 bases from V and 8 bases from J, with 10 bases between. The CDR3 totals 11 residues. The CDR3 DNA reads TGTGCCAGCAGGGTTGGGGAGGAAGCTTTCTTT. Protein: CASRVGEEAFF.

The chain recombines TRBV3-1 (or the pseudogene TRBV3-2) with TRBJ1-3; D not resolved. CDR3 length equals 16 residues. The ends were cut back, 1 base at V and 0 bases at J, with 10 bases in the middle. The V gene's germline CDR1 is LGHDT and CDR2 YNNKEL (reference sequence). CDR3 residues: CASSQGGTSSGNTIYF. The CDR3 nucleotides are TGTGCCAGCAGCCAAGGAGGCACGAGCTCTGGAAACACCATATATTTT.

The chain links TRBV5-1 to TRBJ1-6, with D possibly TRBD1 on 6 matching bases. Trimming pared 1 base from V and 5 bases from J, leaving 16 bases between. Germline values: CDR1 SGHRS, CDR2 YFSETQ. The CDR3 extends over 17 amino acids. CDR3 sequence (DNA): TGCGCCAGCAGCTTGCCCCCGACAGGACTTAATAATTCACCCCTCCACTTT. Translated: CASSLPPTGLNNSPLHF.

A remark on this clone: Other DNA sequences in the sample encode the same CDR3. The V gene is TRBV18, the J gene TRBJ2-3, with unresolved D. Trimming shortened V by 3 bases and J by 2 bases, and 6 bases separated the two germline ends. The CDR3 is 13 amino acids. Germline CDR1 and CDR2: KGHSH and LQKENI. CDR3 DNA sequence: TGTGCCAGCTCACCTCCTTCCACAGATACGCAGTATTTT. This encodes CASSPPSTDTQYF.

This clone was detected only once. The chain joins TRBV14 to TRBJ1-6; 7 nucleotides line up with TRBD1. Germline trimming cut 5 bases from V and 6 bases from J; bases unmatched to any gene: 4. CDR3 length equals 14 residues. The V gene's germline CDR1 is SGHDN and CDR2 FVKESK. The CDR3 sequence is CASSAGQFNSPLHF. In nucleotides, the CDR3 is TGTGCCAGCAGCGCGGGACAGTTTAATTCACCCCTCCACTTT.